This passage covers 11 T cell receptor beta chains from one sample sequenced in a study of early T cells in non-severe SARS-CoV-2 infection. Each CDR3 protein gets one entry after TCRdb re-called the 5' RACE reads with MiXCR. The sample has some 61,000 distinct CDR3 sequences, approximately 10% seen once. The sequencing used whole blood, collected at baseline. The receptors here all came from an adult who was a healthcare worker with PCR-confirmed SARS-CoV-2 infection or an uninfected control (not recorded which).

This clonotype was picked up a small number of times. The J gene is TRBJ2-7, the V gene TRBV27, with TRBD2 matching over 7 bases. J lost 6 bases, V lost 6 bases, and 11 bases had no gene match. The CDR3 is made up of 14 amino acids. CDR1 is MNHEY, CDR2 SMNVEV, per germline (reference sequence). The CDR3: CASSSVGGTGEQYF. CDR3 nucleotide sequence: TGTGCCAGCAGCTCGGTGGGAGGGACGGGCGAGCAGTACTTC.

The chain is built from TRBV4-2 and TRBJ1-4; perhaps TRBD1 as D (6 bases). The V gene's germline CDR1 is LGHNA and CDR2 YNFKEQ. This CDR3 region has 17 residues. V was shortened by 3 bases and J by 0 bases, with 14 bases between the two germline ends. In nucleotides, the CDR3 is TGTGCCAGCAGCCAGACGGACAGCGAAACAACTAATGAAAAACTGTTTTTT. Its protein product is CASSQTDSETTNEKLFF.

This clonotype was seen many times. The chain is built from TRBV3-1 and TRBJ2-7; tentatively, D is TRBD1 or TRBD2 (6 bases each). In germline, CDR1 is LGHDT, CDR2 YNNKEL (reference sequence). The CDR3 consists of 13 residues. The V gene lost 1 base and the J gene lost 7 bases, with 11 bases spanning the gap. CDR3 residues: CASSQGGAREQYF. CDR3 DNA sequence: TGTGCCAGCAGCCAAGGGGGGGCCCGGGAGCAGTACTTC.

This clonotype was recorded many times. V is TRBV4-2 and J is TRBJ1-2, with D possibly TRBD1 on 5 matching bases. The CDR3 extends over 15 amino acids. The V gene's germline CDR1 is LGHNA and CDR2 YNFKEQ. V gave up 3 bases and J gave up 2 bases, with 13 bases separating them. The CDR3 coding sequence is TGTGCCAGCAGCCACGGGGCGGGCAGGAACTATGGCTACACCTTC. This encodes CASSHGAGRNYGYTF.

The V and J genes are TRBV5-5 and TRBJ2-7; tentatively, D is TRBD1 or TRBD2 (5 bases each). Deletions cut 4 bases from V and 2 bases from J, with 22 bases between. Germline loops: CDR1 SGHKS, CDR2 YYEKEE (reference sequence). There are 17 residues in the CDR3. CDR3 sequence reads: CASSLTKGWGSTYEQYF. CDR3 sequence (DNA): TGTGCCAGCAGCCTCACTAAGGGCTGGGGGTCGACCTACGAGCAGTACTTC.

The chain employs TRBV6-6 and TRBJ1-1; TRBD1 might be the D (5 bases). Between the trimmed V and J ends, which lost 2 bases and 0 bases, there was a span of 7 bases. The CDR3 spans 14 residues. CDR1 and CDR2 (germline): MNHNY, SVGAGI (reference sequence). CDR3 coding DNA: TGTGCCAGCAGTTACCGACAGATGAACACTGAAGCTTTCTTT. It codes for CASSYRQMNTEAFF.

The chain employs TRBV5-1 and TRBJ2-1, with 10 bases aligning to TRBD2. Unmatched junction bases numbered 7, after V lost 2 bases and J lost 2 bases. Germline CDR1 reads SGHRS; CDR2 reads YFSETQ. This CDR3 is 17 amino acids long. CDR3 sequence (DNA): TGCGCCAGCAGCTTACCGGGACTAGCGAGAACCTACAATGAGCAGTTCTTC. Encoded protein: CASSLPGLARTYNEQFF.

The genes are TRBV7-2 and TRBJ2-5, with no clear D. This CDR3 spans 15 amino acids. The germline V gene has CDR1 SGHTA and CDR2 FQGNSA. The V end was cut by 1 base, the J end by 5 bases, with 14 bases between. The CDR3 bases are TGTGCCAGCAGCTTAGAAGGTCAGGCAGTCGAGACCCAGTACTTC. Translated, it gives CASSLEGQAVETQYF.

This clonotype was counted between two and nine times. The J gene is TRBJ2-7, the V gene TRBV29-1; tentative D call: TRBD2 (6 bases). Trimming took 4 bases from V and 9 from J, leaving 13 bases between them. The CDR3 runs 11 residues. Germline V lookup: CDR1 SQVTM, CDR2 ANQGSEA. CDR3 coding DNA: TGCAGCGTTGGCGGGACTGGCCGGCAGTACTTC. Translated: CSVGGTGRQYF.

This clonotype was seen a handful of times. This chain joins TRBV2 and TRBJ2-5; D call uncertain. Trimming removed 8 bases at V and 0 bases at J, with 10 bases between. The CDR3 spans 13 residues. Per the germline V gene, CDR1 is SNHLY and CDR2 is FYNNEI. The CDR3 protein is CASGRLNQETQYF. The DNA for the CDR3 is TGTGCCAGCGGAAGACTGAACCAAGAGACCCAGTACTTC.

This clonotype was recorded a few times. CDR3 amino acids: CASTTSGSSSYNEQFF. The CDR3 DNA sequence: TGTGCCAGTACCACGAGCGGTTCCAGCTCCTACAATGAGCAGTTCTTC. The chain joins TRBV19 to TRBJ2-1; TRBD2 is a possible D gene (5 bases). CDR3 length: 16 amino acids. The V end lost 7 bases, the J end lost 0 bases, and 16 bases lay between the germline ends. Per germline, CDR1 LNHDA and CDR2 SQIVND (reference sequence).